A single sample is the source of the 15 T cell receptor beta chains below, sequenced in a study of blood T cell repertoires in COVID-19. Measured with immunoSEQ multiplex PCR; TCRdb has only the in-frame clones, and not every one. This table has fewer than 250,000 clones, around 88% appearing once. Sequencing input: peripheral blood. Receptor source: a man aged 45 to 65 with active or convalescent COVID-19.

This chain uses TRBV13 with TRBJ2-7, with 13 bases matching TRBD2. The CDR3 length is 15 residues. Germline V CDR1 and CDR2: PRHDT, FYEKMQ (reference sequence). J gave up 5 bases and V 4 bases, and 5 bases lay outside the gene matches. The CDR3 region is CASSSGLAGVHEQYF. In DNA, the CDR3 is TGTGCCAGCAGCTCCGGACTAGCGGGAGTCCACGAGCAGTACTTC.

The V and J genes are TRBV7-3 and TRBJ2-1; tentatively, D is TRBD2 (5 bases). The ends were cut back, 5 bases at V and 0 bases at J, with 23 bases in the middle. The CDR3 is 19 amino acids. Germline CDR1 SGHTA, CDR2 FQGTGA. Here the CDR3 reads CASSPFRRGGLSSYNEQFF. CDR3 bases: TGTGCCAGCAGCCCCTTTCGCCGTGGAGGATTGAGCTCCTACAATGAGCAGTTCTTC.

The chain has TRBV3-1 (or the pseudogene TRBV3-2) and TRBJ2-3; a weak D match, TRBD2 (6 bases). Per germline, CDR1 LGHDT and CDR2 YNNKEL (reference sequence). The ends were cut back, 1 base at V and 4 bases at J, with 6 bases in the middle. The length of the CDR3 is 13 residues. The CDR3 loop reads CASSQGGADTQYF. The CDR3 DNA reads TGTGCCAGCAGCCAAGGGGGGGCAGATACGCAGTATTTT.

This chain joins TRBV4-1 and TRBJ1-5; the D gene is possibly TRBD1 (5 bases). The germline V gene encodes CDR1 MGHRA and CDR2 YSYEKL. With 4 bases removed from V and 2 bases from J, the gap between germline ends came to 12 bases. The CDR3 runs to 15 residues. The CDR3 reads CASSPQGLGNQPQHF. Here the CDR3 DNA reads TGCGCCAGCAGCCCCCAGGGTTTGGGCAATCAGCCCCAGCATTTT.

The J gene is TRBJ1-3, the V gene TRBV14; TRBD1 is a possible D gene (5 bases). The germline gives CDR1 SGHDN, CDR2 FVKESK. V was pared by 4 bases and J by 4 bases, with 11 bases between. This CDR3 comprises 14 residues. The CDR3 nucleotides read TGTGCCAGCAGCCCCCGCGGGGGGGGAAACACCATATATTTT. This encodes CASSPRGGGNTIYF.

The chain uses TRBV4-1 and TRBJ2-3; 9 bases map to TRBD2. This CDR3 is built from 17 residues. The V and J ends lost 4 bases and 1 base, in that order; junction bases with no gene match: 9. CDR1 is MGHRA, CDR2 YSYEKL, per germline. This CDR3 reads CASSLTPSGEGTDTQYF. The CDR3 nucleotides are TGCGCCAGCAGCCTCACCCCTAGCGGGGAAGGCACAGATACGCAGTATTTT.

This sequence joins TRBV19 and TRBJ2-7; 7 positions match TRBD1. The junction had 4 bases not matched to a gene; V was cut back by 3 bases and J by 2 bases. This CDR3 is 14 amino acids long. CDR1 and CDR2 (germline): LNHDA, SQIVND (reference sequence). CDR3 bases: TGTGCCAGTAGTATTCGACAGGGCCCCTACGAGCAGTACTTC. It encodes CASSIRQGPYEQYF. Full variable domain (missing parts from reference TRBV19 and TRBJ2-7): DGGITQSPKYLFRKEGQNVTLSCEQNLNHDAMYWYRQDPGQGLRLIYYSQIVNDFQKGDIAEGYSVSREKKESFPLTVTSAQKNPTAFYLCASSIRQGPYEQYFGPGTRLTVT.

The rearrangement joins TRBV10-1 to TRBJ1-6; 7 bases are a match to TRBD1. The J segment lost 10 bases and the V segment lost 2 bases, leaving 5 bases of the junction unmatched. The CDR3 covers 14 residues. The germline V gene has CDR1 WNHNN and CDR2 SYGVQD (reference sequence). CDR3 residues: CASSEGTVGSPLHF. Written as DNA, the CDR3 is TGCGCCAGCAGTGAGGGGACAGTCGGATCACCCCTCCACTTT.

The chain employs TRBV3-1 (or the pseudogene TRBV3-2) and TRBJ1-2; TRBD1 agrees at 9 bases. Losses at the gene ends were 4 bases for V and 6 bases for J; bases not matched to a gene: 3. Germline V gene lookup returns CDR1 LGHDT and CDR2 YNNKEL (reference sequence). There are 13 residues in the CDR3. The CDR3 protein is CASSRWDRDGYTF. The DNA of the CDR3 is TGTGCCAGCAGCCGATGGGACAGGGATGGCTACACCTTC.

V gene TRBV5-1 combines with J gene TRBJ1-1; weak D call: TRBD1 (6 bases). CDR1 SGHRS and CDR2 YFSETQ come from the germline V gene. Trimming pared 0 bases from V and 5 bases from J, leaving 11 bases between. The CDR3 runs to 14 residues. The CDR3 region is CASSLVGARTEAFF. The CDR3 DNA follows: TGCGCCAGCAGCTTGGTGGGGGCTCGGACTGAAGCTTTCTTT.

V and J are TRBV19 and TRBJ2-3; 11 positions match TRBD2. Germline CDR1 and CDR2: LNHDA and SQIVND (reference sequence). The CDR3 consists of 15 residues. The junction had 1 base not matched to a gene; V was cut back by 5 bases and J by 0 bases. In nucleotides, the CDR3 is TGTGCCAGTAGTGTAGCGGGGGGGAGCACAGATACGCAGTATTTT. This encodes CASSVAGGSTDTQYF.

This chain connects TRBV11-2 to TRBJ1-2; tentatively, D is TRBD1 (6 bases). V lost 6 bases, J lost 1 base, and 12 bases lay in between. Germline V gene sequence: CDR1 SGHAT, CDR2 FQNNGV. The CDR3 consists of 14 residues. DNA of the CDR3: TGTGCCAGCAGTCCGACAGGAGGTAACTATGGCTACACCTTC. Its protein is CASSPTGGNYGYTF.

The rearrangement uses TRBV6-4 and TRBJ1-5; D not resolved. Deletions cut 9 bases from V and 4 bases from J, with 10 bases between. The CDR3 spans 12 residues. The germline V gene has CDR1 MRHNA and CDR2 SNTAGT. The DNA of the CDR3 is TGTGCCAGAGAACAGAAGAATCAGCCCCAGCATTTT. Protein sequence: CAREQKNQPQHF.

This rearrangement joins TRBV12-3 or TRBV12-4 to TRBJ1-1, with no clear D. Trimming took off 6 bases at V and 1 base at J, with 9 bases between the two ends. The CDR3 consists of 13 residues. The chain's CDR3 is CASSLTENTEAFF. The CDR3 DNA reads TGTGCCAGCAGCTTAACAGAGAACACTGAAGCTTTCTTT.

There are many counts of this clone. The chain is built from TRBV10-1 and TRBJ2-1; a possible D gene is TRBD1 (5 bases). V lost 0 bases, J lost 14 bases, and 11 bases lay in between. CDR3 length: 12 residues. Looked up from germline, CDR1 is WNHNN and CDR2 is SYGVQD (reference sequence). The DNA of the CDR3 is TGCGCCAGCAGTGAGTCAGGGGCCAAGAAGTTCTTC. This translates into CASSESGAKKFF.